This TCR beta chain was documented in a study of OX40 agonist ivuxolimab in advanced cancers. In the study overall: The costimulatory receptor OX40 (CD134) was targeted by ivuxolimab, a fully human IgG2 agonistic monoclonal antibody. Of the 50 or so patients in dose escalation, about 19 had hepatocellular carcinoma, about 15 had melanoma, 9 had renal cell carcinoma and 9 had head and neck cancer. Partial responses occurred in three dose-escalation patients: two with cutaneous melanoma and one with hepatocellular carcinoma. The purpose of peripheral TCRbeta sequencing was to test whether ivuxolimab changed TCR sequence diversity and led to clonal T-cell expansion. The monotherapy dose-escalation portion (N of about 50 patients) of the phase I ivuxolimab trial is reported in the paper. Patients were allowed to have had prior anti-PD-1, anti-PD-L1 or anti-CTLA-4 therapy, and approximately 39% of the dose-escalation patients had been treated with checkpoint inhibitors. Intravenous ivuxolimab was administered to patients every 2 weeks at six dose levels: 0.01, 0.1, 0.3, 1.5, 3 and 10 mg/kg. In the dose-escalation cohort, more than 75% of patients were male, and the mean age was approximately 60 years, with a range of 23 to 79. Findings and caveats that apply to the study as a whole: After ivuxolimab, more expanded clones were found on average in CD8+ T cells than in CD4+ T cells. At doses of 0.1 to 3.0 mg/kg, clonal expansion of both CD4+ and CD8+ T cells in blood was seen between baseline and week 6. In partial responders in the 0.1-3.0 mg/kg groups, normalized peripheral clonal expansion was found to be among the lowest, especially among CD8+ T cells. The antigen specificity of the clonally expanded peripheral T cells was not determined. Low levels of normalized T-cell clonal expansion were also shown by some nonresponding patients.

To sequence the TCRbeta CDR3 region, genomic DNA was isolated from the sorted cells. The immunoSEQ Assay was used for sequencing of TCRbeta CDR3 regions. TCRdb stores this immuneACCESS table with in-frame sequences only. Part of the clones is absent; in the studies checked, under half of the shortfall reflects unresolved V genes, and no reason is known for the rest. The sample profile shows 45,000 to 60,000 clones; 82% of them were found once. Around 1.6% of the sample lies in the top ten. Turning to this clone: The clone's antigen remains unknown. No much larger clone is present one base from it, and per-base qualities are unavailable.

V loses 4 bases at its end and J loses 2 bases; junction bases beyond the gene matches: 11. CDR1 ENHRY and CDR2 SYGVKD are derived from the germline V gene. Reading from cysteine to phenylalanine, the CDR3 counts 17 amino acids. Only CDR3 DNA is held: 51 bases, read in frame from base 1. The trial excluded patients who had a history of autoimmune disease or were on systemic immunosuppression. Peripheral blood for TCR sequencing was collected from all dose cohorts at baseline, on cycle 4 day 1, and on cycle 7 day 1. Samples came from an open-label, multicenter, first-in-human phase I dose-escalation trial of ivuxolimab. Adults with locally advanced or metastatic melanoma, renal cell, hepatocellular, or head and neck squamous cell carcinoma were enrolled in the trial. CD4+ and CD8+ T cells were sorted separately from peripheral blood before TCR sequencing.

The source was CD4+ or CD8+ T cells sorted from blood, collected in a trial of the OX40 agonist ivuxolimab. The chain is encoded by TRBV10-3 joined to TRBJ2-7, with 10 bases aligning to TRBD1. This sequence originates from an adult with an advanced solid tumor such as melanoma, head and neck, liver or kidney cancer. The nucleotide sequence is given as TGTGCCATCAGTGCCGGGGGGAAGGGACAGGGGACCTACGAGCAGTACTTC. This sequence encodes CAISAGGKGQGTYEQYF.